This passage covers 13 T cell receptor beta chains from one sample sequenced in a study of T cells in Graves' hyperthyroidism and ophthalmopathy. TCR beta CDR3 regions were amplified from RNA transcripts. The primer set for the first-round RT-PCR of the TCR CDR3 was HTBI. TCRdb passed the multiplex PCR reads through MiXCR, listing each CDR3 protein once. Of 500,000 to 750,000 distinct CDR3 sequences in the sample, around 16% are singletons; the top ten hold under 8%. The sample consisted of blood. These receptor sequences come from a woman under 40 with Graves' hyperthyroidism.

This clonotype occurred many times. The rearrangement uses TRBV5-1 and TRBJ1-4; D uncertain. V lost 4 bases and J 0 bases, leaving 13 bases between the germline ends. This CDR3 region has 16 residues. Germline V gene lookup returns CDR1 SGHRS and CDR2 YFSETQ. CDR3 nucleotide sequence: TGCGCCAGCAGCCCGGAAACGAGTGCAACTAATGAAAAACTGTTTTTT. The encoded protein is CASSPETSATNEKLFF.

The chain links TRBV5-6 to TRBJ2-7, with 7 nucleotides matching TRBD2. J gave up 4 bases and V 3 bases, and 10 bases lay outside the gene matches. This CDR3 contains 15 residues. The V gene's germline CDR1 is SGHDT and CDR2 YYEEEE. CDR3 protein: CASSYLGTKRYEQYF. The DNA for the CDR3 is TGTGCCAGCAGCTACCTCGGGACTAAAAGATACGAGCAGTACTTC.

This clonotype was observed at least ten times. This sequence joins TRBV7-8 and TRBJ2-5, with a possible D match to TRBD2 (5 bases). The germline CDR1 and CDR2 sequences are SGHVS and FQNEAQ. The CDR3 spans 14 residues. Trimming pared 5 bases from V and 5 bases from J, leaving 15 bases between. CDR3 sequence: CASSLRAFGETQYF. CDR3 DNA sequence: TGTGCCAGCAGCCTGAGGGCCTTTGGTGAGACCCAGTACTTC.

The CDR3 coding sequence is TGCGCCAGCAGCAAGACTAGCGGTGGTGTCTCTTACAATGAGCAGTTCTTC. The encoded protein is CASSKTSGGVSYNEQFF. This chain uses TRBV5-1 with TRBJ2-1, with 9 bases matching TRBD2. This CDR3 is 17 amino acids long. Germline CDR1 reads SGHRS; CDR2 reads YFSETQ. Losses at the gene ends were 4 bases for V and 4 bases for J; bases not matched to a gene: 12.

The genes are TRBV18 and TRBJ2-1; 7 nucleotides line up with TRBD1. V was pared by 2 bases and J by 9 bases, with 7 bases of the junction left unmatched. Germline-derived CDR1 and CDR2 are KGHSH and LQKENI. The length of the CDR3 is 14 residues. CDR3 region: CASSPTQGDPEQFF. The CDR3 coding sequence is TGTGCCAGCTCACCAACGCAGGGGGATCCTGAGCAGTTCTTC.

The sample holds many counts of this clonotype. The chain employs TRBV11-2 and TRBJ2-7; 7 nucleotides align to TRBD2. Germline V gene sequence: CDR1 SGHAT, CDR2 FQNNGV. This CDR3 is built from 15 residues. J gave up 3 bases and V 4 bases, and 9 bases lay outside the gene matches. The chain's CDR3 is CASSSIYWGGYEQYF. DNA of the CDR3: TGTGCCAGCAGCTCTATCTATTGGGGGGGCTACGAGCAGTACTTC.

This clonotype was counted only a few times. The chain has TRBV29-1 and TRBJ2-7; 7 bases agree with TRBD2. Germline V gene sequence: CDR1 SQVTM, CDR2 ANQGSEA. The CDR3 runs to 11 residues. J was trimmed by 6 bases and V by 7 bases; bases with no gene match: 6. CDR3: CSGLALGEQYF. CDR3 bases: TGCAGCGGACTAGCTCTTGGCGAGCAGTACTTC.

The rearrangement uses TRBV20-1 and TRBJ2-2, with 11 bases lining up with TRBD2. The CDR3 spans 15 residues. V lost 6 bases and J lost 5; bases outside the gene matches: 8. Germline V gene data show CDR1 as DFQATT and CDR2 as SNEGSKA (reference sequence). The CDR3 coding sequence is TGCAGTGCCGTAGCGGGAGGGCCTCGGACCGGGGAGCTGTTTTTT. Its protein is CSAVAGGPRTGELFF.

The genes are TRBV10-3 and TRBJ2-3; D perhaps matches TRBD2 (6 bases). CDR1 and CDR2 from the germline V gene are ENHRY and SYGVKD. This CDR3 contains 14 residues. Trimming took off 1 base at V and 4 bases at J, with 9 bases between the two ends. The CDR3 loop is CAISELGGADTQYF. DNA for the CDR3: TGTGCCATCAGTGAGTTGGGCGGGGCAGATACGCAGTATTTT.

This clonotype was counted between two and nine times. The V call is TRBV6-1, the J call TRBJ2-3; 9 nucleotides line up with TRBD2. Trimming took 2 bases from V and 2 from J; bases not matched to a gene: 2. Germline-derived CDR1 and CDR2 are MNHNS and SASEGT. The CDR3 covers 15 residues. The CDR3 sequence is CASSELAGPTDTQYF. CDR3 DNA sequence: TGTGCCAGCAGTGAACTAGCGGGACCCACAGATACGCAGTATTTT.

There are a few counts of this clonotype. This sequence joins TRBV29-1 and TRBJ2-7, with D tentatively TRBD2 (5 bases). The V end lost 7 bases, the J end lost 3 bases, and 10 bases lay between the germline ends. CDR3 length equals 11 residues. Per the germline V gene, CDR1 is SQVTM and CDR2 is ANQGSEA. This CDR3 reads CSAVLDYEQYF. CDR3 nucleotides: TGCAGCGCTGTACTAGACTACGAGCAGTACTTC.

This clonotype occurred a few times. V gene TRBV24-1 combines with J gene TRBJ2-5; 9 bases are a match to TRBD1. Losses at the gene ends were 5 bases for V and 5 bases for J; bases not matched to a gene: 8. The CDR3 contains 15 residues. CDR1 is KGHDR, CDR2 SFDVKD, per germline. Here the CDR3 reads CATSVLGTGYETQYF. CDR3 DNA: TGTGCCACCAGTGTCCTAGGGACAGGGTATGAGACCCAGTACTTC.

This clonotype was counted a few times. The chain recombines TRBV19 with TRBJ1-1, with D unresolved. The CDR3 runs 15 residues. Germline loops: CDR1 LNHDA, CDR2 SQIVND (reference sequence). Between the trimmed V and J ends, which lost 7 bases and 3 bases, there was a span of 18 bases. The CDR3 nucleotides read TGTGCCAGTAATGGGCCCCCTCGAGGGCACACTGAAGCTTTCTTT. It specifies CASNGPPRGHTEAFF.